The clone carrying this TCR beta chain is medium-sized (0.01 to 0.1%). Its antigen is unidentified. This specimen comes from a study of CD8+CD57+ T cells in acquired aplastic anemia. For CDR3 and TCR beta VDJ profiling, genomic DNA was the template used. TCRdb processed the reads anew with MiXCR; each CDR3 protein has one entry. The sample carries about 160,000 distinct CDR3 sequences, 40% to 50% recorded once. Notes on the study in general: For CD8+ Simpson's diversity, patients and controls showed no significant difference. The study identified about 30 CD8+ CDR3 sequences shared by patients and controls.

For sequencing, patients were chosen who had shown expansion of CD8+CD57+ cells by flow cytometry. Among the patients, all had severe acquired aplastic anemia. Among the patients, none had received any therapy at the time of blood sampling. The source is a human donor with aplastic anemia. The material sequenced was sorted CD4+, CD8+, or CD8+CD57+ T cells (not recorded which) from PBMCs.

CDR3: CATSEGSATNEKLFF. The CDR3 coding sequence is TGTGCCACCAGTGAGGGATCCGCAACTAATGAAAAACTGTTTTTT. The chain is built from TRBV24-1 and TRBJ1-4; D gene unclear. The V gene's germline CDR1 is KGHDR and CDR2 SFDVKD. The CDR3 runs to 15 residues. V was pared by 4 bases and J by 0 bases, with 8 bases between.